A single sample gave rise to the 7 T cell receptor beta chains below, sequenced in a study of vaccination and CD4 T cells after COVID-19. Researchers used the Oncomine TCR Beta short-read assay to sequence DNA from cultured CD4+ T cells. TCRdb processed the PCR reads anew with MiXCR; each CDR3 protein has one entry. Among 25,000 to 30,000 distinct CDR3 sequences listed, approximately 60% were seen once. These receptors have no identified antigens. Treatment defined: roughly 11-day PBMC culture with coronavirus spike peptide pools or control peptides (ViraFEST assay). Sequenced here: CD4+ T cells from blood, cultured in vitro, sampled after SARS-CoV-2 vaccination. All receptors come from a human donor who received a COVID-19 vaccine.

J is TRBJ1-3 and V is TRBV11-2; a possible D gene is TRBD1 (5 bases). Germline CDR1 and CDR2: SGHAT and FQNNGV. The CDR3 runs to 14 residues. The V end lost 5 bases, the J end lost 2 bases, and 10 bases lay between the germline ends. CDR3 sequence reads: CASSLQGAGNTIYF. In nucleotides, the CDR3 is TGTGCCAGCAGCCTCCAGGGTGCTGGAAACACCATATATTTT. Based on the CDR3 plus reference TRBV11-2 and TRBJ1-3, the full variable domain is EAGVAQSPRYKIIEKRQSVAFWCNPISGHATLYWYQQILGQGPKLLIQFQNNGVVDDSQLPKDRFSAERLKGVDSTLKIQPAKLEDSAVYLCASSLQGAGNTIYFGEGSWLTVV.

V and J are TRBV9 and TRBJ1-1, with no clear D. Germline loops: CDR1 SGDLS, CDR2 YYNGEE. V lost 7 bases, J lost 0 bases, and 13 bases lay in between. This CDR3 contains 14 residues. Here the CDR3 reads CASQRIDMNTEAFF. The CDR3, as DNA: TGTGCCAGCCAGCGTATAGACATGAACACTGAAGCTTTCTTT.

This clonotype was seen a handful of times. V usage is TRBV10-1 and J usage is TRBJ1-2; possibly TRBD1 for D (5 bases). V dropped 5 bases and J dropped 8 bases, with 15 bases sitting between them. Germline lookup yields CDR1 WNHNN and CDR2 SYGVQD (reference sequence). The CDR3 spans 13 residues. In DNA, the CDR3 is TGCGCCAGCAGTCCCGGGACGGGTTACGGCTACACCTTC. Amino acid sequence: CASSPGTGYGYTF.

V usage is TRBV20-1 and J usage is TRBJ2-1; 15 nucleotides align to TRBD2. The V and J ends lost 6 bases and 8 bases, in that order; junction bases with no gene match: 17. The CDR3 runs to 18 residues. Per germline, CDR1 DFQATT and CDR2 SNEGSKA (reference sequence). DNA of the CDR3: TGCAGTGCCAGCAGCCCGACGAGGGGACTAGCGGGGGGCCATGAGCAGTTCTTC. It yields the protein CSASSPTRGLAGGHEQFF.

The V call is TRBV5-4, the J call TRBJ2-5; 8 bases are shared with TRBD1. Germline V lookup: CDR1 SGHNT, CDR2 YYREEE (reference sequence). The CDR3 sequence is 16 residues long. J gave up 5 bases and V 0 bases, and 9 bases lay outside the gene matches. The CDR3 here is CASSLDVDRAGETQYF. Written as DNA, the CDR3 is TGTGCCAGCAGCTTGGACGTGGACAGGGCAGGGGAGACCCAGTACTTC.

This clonotype was seen only a few times. The chain employs TRBV30 and TRBJ1-4; no definite D call. Germline CDR1 is GTSNPN and CDR2 is SVGIG (reference sequence). V was pared by 3 bases and J by 6 bases, with 14 bases between. This CDR3 has 14 residues. The CDR3 spells CAWSAHGRDEKLFF. CDR3 coding DNA: TGTGCCTGGAGCGCTCATGGGAGGGATGAAAAACTGTTTTTT.

The gene calls are TRBV19 and TRBJ1-6; the match to TRBD1 covers 7 bases. The CDR3 sequence is 12 residues long. Germline CDR1 is LNHDA and CDR2 is SQIVND (reference sequence). V lost 7 bases and J lost 6; bases outside the gene matches: 0. The CDR3 nucleotides are TGTGCCAGTACAGGGGGTAATTCACCCCTCCACTTT. This gives the protein CASTGGNSPLHF.